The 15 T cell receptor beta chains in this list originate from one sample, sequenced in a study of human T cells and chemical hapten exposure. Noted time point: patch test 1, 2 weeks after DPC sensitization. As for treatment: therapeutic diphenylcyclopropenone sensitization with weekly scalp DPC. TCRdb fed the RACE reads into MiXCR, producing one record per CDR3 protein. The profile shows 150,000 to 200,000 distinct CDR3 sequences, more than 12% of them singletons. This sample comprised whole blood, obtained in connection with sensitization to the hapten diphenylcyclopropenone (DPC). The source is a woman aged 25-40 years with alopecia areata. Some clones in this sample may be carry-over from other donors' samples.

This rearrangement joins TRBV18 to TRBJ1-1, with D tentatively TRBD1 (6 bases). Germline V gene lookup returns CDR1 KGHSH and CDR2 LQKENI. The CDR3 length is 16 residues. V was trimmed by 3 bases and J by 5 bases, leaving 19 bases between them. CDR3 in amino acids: CASSPERSSRGTEAFF. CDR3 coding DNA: TGTGCCAGCTCACCCGAGCGGTCAAGCAGGGGAACTGAAGCTTTCTTT. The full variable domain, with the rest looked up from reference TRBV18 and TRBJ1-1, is NAGVMQNPRHLVRRRGQEARLRCSPMKGHSHVYWYRQLPEEGLKFMVYLQKENIIDESGMPKERFSAEFPKEGPSILRIQQVVRGDSAAYFCASSPERSSRGTEAFFGQGTRLTVV.

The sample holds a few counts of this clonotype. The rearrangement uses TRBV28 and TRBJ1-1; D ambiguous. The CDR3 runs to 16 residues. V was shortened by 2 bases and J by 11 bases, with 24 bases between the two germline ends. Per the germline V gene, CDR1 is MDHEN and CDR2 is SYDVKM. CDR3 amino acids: CASSLRTIHPAARAFF. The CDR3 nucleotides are TGTGCCAGCAGTTTACGCACAATCCACCCGGCAGCACGGGCTTTCTTT. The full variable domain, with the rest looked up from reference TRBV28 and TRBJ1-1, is DVKVTQSSRYLVKRTGEKVFLECVQDMDHENMFWYRQDPGLGLRLIYFSYDVKMKEKGDIPEGYSVSREKKERFSLILESASTNQTSMYLCASSLRTIHPAARAFFGQGTRLTVV.

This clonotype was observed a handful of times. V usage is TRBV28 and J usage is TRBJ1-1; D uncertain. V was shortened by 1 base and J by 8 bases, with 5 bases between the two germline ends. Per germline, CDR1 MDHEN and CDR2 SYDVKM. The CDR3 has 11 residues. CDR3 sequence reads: CASSLLGEAFF. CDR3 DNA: TGTGCCAGCAGTTTATTGGGAGAAGCTTTCTTT.

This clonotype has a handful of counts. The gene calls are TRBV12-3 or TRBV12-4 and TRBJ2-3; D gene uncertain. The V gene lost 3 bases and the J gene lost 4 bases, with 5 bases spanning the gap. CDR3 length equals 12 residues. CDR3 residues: CASSLLPDTQYF. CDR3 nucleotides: TGTGCCAGCAGTTTGCTCCCAGATACGCAGTATTTT.

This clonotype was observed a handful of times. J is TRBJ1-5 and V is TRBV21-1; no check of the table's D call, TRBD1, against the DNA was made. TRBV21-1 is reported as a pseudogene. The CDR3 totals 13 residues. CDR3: CASSMWGSQPQHF. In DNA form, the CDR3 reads TGTGCCAGCAGCATGTGGGGGAGTCAGCCCCAGCATTTT.

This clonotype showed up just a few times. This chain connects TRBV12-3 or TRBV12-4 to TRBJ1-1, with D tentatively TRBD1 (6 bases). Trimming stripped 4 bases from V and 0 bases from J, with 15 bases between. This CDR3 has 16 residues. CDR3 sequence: CASSSETGRMNTEAFF. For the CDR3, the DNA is TGTGCCAGCAGTTCGGAGACAGGTCGCATGAACACTGAAGCTTTCTTT.

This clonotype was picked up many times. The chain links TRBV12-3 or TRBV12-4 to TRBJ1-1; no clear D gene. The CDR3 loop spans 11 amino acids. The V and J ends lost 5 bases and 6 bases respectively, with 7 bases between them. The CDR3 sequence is CASSHRAEAFF. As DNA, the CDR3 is TGTGCCAGCAGTCATCGCGCTGAAGCTTTCTTT.

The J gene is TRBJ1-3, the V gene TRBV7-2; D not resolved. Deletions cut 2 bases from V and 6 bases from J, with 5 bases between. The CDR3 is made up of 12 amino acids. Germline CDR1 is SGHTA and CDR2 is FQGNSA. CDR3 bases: TGTGCCAGCAGCTTACATCAAAACACCATATATTTT. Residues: CASSLHQNTIYF.

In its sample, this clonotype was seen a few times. CDR3 DNA: TGTGCCAGCAGTGAAAGATGGAACTATGGCTACACCTTC. As protein: CASSERWNYGYTF. The chain employs TRBV6-1 and TRBJ1-2, with D unresolved. V was trimmed by 2 bases and J by 2 bases, leaving 6 bases between them. This CDR3 comprises 13 residues. The germline gives CDR1 MNHNS, CDR2 SASEGT.

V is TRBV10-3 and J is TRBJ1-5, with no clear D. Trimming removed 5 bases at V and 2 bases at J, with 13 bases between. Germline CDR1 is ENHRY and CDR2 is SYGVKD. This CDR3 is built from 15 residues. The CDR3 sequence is CAISPGGIGNQPQHF. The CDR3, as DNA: TGTGCCATCAGTCCGGGCGGGATTGGCAATCAGCCCCAGCATTTT.

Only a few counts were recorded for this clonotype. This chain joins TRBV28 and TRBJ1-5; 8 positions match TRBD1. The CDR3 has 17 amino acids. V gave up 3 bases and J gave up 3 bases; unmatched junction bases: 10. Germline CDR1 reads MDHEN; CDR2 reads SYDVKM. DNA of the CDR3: TGTGCCAGCAGTTTGGCCAGGACAGGGACCCTCAATCAGCCCCAGCATTTT. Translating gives CASSLARTGTLNQPQHF.

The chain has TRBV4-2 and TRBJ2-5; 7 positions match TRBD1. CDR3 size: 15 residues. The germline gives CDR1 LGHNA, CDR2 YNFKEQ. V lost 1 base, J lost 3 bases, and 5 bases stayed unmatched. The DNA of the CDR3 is TGTGCCAGCAGCCAAGGAATCGGGACAGAAGAGACCCAGTACTTC. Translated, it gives CASSQGIGTEETQYF.

CDR3 residues: CASSPAEGAGSHYGYTF. The CDR3 bases are TGTGCCAGCAGTCCCGCGGAGGGGGCAGGGTCACACTATGGCTACACCTTC. V gene TRBV25-1 combines with J gene TRBJ1-2; TRBD1 agrees at 7 bases. The trim removed 5 bases at V and 3 bases at J, leaving 15 bases unmatched. The CDR3 totals 17 residues. Germline CDR1 and CDR2: MGHDK and SYGVNS.

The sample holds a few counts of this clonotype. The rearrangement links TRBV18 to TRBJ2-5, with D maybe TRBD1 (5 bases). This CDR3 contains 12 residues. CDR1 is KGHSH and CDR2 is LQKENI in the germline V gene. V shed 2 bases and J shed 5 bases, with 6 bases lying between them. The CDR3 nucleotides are TGTGCCAGCTCACCAGGGGCGGAGACCCAGTACTTC. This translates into CASSPGAETQYF.

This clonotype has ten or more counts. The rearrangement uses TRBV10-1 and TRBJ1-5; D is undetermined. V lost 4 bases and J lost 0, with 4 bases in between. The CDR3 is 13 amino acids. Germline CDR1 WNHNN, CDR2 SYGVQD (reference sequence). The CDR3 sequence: CASSVGSNQPQHF. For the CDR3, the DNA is TGCGCCAGCAGTGTGGGTAGCAATCAGCCCCAGCATTTT.